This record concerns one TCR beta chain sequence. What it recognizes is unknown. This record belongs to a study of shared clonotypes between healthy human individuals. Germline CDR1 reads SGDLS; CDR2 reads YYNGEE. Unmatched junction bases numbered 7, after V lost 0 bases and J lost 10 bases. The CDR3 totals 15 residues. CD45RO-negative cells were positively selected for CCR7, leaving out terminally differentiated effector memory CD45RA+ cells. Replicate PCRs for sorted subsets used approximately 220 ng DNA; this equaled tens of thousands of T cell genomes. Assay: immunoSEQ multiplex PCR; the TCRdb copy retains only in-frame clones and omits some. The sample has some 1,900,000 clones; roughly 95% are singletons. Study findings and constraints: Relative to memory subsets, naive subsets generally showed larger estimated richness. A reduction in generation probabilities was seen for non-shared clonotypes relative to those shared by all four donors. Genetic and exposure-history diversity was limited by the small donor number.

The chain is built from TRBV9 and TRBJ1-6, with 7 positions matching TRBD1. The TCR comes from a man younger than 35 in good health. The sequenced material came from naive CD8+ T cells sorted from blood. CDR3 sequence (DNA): TGTGCCAGCAGCGTAGGACAGGGAAAGGGCTCACCCCTCCACTTT. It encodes CASSVGQGKGSPLHF. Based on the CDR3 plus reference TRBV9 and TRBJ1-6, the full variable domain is DSGVTQTPKHLITATGQRVTLRCSPRSGDLSVYWYQQSLDQGLQFLIQYYNGEERAKGNILERFSAQQFPDLHSELNLSSLELGDSALYFCASSVGQGKGSPLHFGNGTRLTVT.